What follows are 26 T cell receptor beta chains derived from one specimen sequenced in a study of OX40 agonist ivuxolimab in advanced cancers. Produced via immunoSEQ multiplex PCR; TCRdb's table is partial and in-frame only. Counted here are tens of thousands of clones, 92% occurring once; the ten biggest clones make up around 15%. Specimen: CD4+ or CD8+ T cells sorted from blood, collected in a trial of the OX40 agonist ivuxolimab. The origin of the receptors is an adult with an advanced solid tumor such as melanoma, head and neck, liver or kidney cancer.

This chain links TRBV7-3 with TRBJ2-1; 9 nucleotides align to TRBD1. Per germline, CDR1 SGHTA and CDR2 FQGTGA. This CDR3 is 15 amino acids long. Unmatched junction bases numbered 11, after V lost 5 bases and J lost 9 bases. The CDR3 bases are TGTGCCAGCAGCCCTGGACAGGGGCAGGGGACTGAGCAGTTCTTC. Translation gives CASSPGQGQGTEQFF.

This chain links TRBV4-3 with TRBJ2-1; D may match TRBD1 or TRBD2 (5 bases each). This CDR3 is built from 15 residues. Germline CDR1 and CDR2: LGHNA and YSLEER. Trimming removed 0 bases from V and 5 bases from J, with 11 bases in between. The CDR3 nucleotides read TGCGCCAGCAGCCAAGATGGGGGTTGGCACAATGAGCAGTTCTTC. Translation gives CASSQDGGWHNEQFF.

The V call is TRBV7-8, the J call TRBJ1-1; possible D gene TRBD1, 6 bases. Germline assignment: CDR1 SGHVS and CDR2 FQNEAQ. With 3 bases removed from V and 7 bases from J, the gap between germline ends came to 12 bases. The CDR3 runs to 13 residues. The CDR3 loop is CASSFNRDNEAFF. The CDR3 nucleotides read TGTGCCAGCAGCTTCAACCGGGACAATGAAGCTTTCTTT.

This rearrangement joins TRBV7-6 to TRBJ2-7, with 10 bases aligning to TRBD1. The CDR3 is 14 residues long. V lost 6 bases and J lost 6; bases outside the gene matches: 8. Germline values: CDR1 SGHVS, CDR2 FNYEAQ. In DNA, the CDR3 is TGTGCCAGCAGTTCCTTAGACAGGGGGCCCGAGCAGTACTTC. This encodes CASSSLDRGPEQYF. The full variable domain, completed using reference TRBV7-6 and TRBJ2-7, is GAGVSQSPRYKVTKRGQDVALRCDPISGHVSLYWYRQALGQGPEFLTYFNYEAQQDKSGLPNDRFSAERPEGSISTLTIQRTEQRDSAMYRCASSSLDRGPEQYFGPGTRLTVT.

The chain combines TRBV10-2 with TRBJ2-2, with 11 bases matching TRBD2. The CDR3 runs to 17 residues. The V gene end was trimmed by 5 bases and the J gene end by 3 bases; junction bases not matched to a gene: 8. Germline V lookup: CDR1 WSHSY, CDR2 SAAADI. CDR3 DNA sequence: TGCGCCAGCAGTCACCCGAGACTAGCGGGGTACACCGGGGAGCTGTTTTTT. Protein sequence: CASSHPRLAGYTGELFF.

The chain joins TRBV29-1 to TRBJ2-7, with 10 bases fitting TRBD2. The CDR3 extends over 13 amino acids. V trimming: 3 bases; J trimming: 3 bases; junction bases outside the gene matches: 2. Germline V gene data show CDR1 as SQVTM and CDR2 as ANQGSEA. The CDR3 nucleotides read TGCAGCGTTGATGGGACTAGCGACTACGAGCAGTACTTC. Amino acids: CSVDGTSDYEQYF.

The chain uses TRBV2 and TRBJ2-1; 13 bases agree with TRBD2. This CDR3 region has 16 residues. Unmatched junction bases numbered 4, after V lost 0 bases and J lost 8 bases. The germline CDR1 and CDR2 sequences are SNHLY and FYNNEI. CDR3 coding DNA: TGTGCCAGCAGTGAAGCGAATGGACTAGCGGGAGATGAGCAGTTCTTC. It is translated as CASSEANGLAGDEQFF. The variable domain in full, completed from reference TRBV2 and TRBJ2-1, reads EPEVTQTPSHQVTQMGQEVILRCVPISNHLYFYWYRQILGQKVEFLVSFYNNEISEKSEIFDDQFSVERPDGSNFTLKIRSTKLEDSAMYFCASSEANGLAGDEQFFGPGTRLTVL.

The chain couples TRBV19 to TRBJ2-2, with D perhaps TRBD1 (6 bases). Germline V gene data show CDR1 as LNHDA and CDR2 as SQIVND (reference sequence). This CDR3 region has 13 residues. Trimming shortened V by 3 bases and J by 4 bases, and 6 bases separated the two germline ends. For the CDR3, the DNA is TGTGCCAGTAGTATCAGGGGCACCGGGGAGCTGTTTTTT. Its protein product is CASSIRGTGELFF.

The chain carries TRBV13 and TRBJ2-2, with D unclear. The V end was cut by 5 bases, the J end by 7 bases, with 14 bases between. The CDR3 has 14 amino acids. The V gene's germline CDR1 is PRHDT and CDR2 FYEKMQ (reference sequence). CDR3 in amino acids: CASSLRASNGELFF. The CDR3 nucleotides read TGTGCCAGCAGCCTCCGGGCCTCTAACGGGGAGCTGTTTTTT.

Written as DNA, the CDR3 is TGTGCAAGTCGCTACCGTAGACAGGGAGTCTACGAGCAGTACTTC. This codes for CASRYRRQGVYEQYF. This rearrangement joins TRBV12-2 to TRBJ2-7; the listed D gene, TRBD1, was not tested against the DNA. TRBV12-2 corresponds to a pseudogene. CDR3 length equals 15 residues.

The chain has TRBV11-2 and TRBJ2-5; D may be TRBD1 (8 bases). The germline V gene encodes CDR1 SGHAT and CDR2 FQNNGV. This CDR3 is 14 amino acids long. V was trimmed by 4 bases and J by 4 bases, leaving 13 bases between them. The CDR3 nucleotides read TGTGCCAGCAGCTCTACAGGGGGGGGAGAGACCCAGTACTTC. It yields the protein CASSSTGGGETQYF.

This clone showed up just once. V usage is TRBV4-3 and J usage is TRBJ2-7; 7 bases agree with TRBD2. The germline V gene has CDR1 LGHNA and CDR2 YSLEER. The CDR3 has 19 residues. V lost 0 bases, J lost 1 base, and 15 bases stayed unmatched. The CDR3 DNA reads TGCGCCAGCAGCCAAGATCGAGCAGGGACTGGCGGGGGATCCTACGAGCAGTACTTC. It translates to CASSQDRAGTGGGSYEQYF.

The CDR3 bases are TGTGCCAGCAGCGCCATTCCGGGGCGGGAGGGCGCCTTCAATGAGCAGTTCTTC. It is translated as CASSAIPGREGAFNEQFF. V usage is TRBV7-3 and J usage is TRBJ2-1; 9 positions agree with TRBD2. V lost 5 bases to trimming and J lost 6 bases; unmatched junction nucleotides: 17. The CDR3 is made up of 18 amino acids. Germline V gene lookup returns CDR1 SGHTA and CDR2 FQGTGA.

V gene TRBV30 combines with J gene TRBJ1-1; no firm D call. The germline gives CDR1 GTSNPN, CDR2 SVGIG (reference sequence). V lost 2 bases and J lost 5, with 9 bases in between. This CDR3 region has 12 residues. CDR3 sequence: CAWSPFTTEAFF. Written as DNA, the CDR3 is TGTGCCTGGAGTCCCTTTACAACTGAAGCTTTCTTT.

The chain uses TRBV10-3 and TRBJ1-2, with a weak D call TRBD1 (6 bases). This CDR3 region has 14 residues. CDR1 ENHRY and CDR2 SYGVKD come from the germline V gene. V lost 0 bases and J lost 6, with 11 bases in between. CDR3: CAISESVAGDGYTF. The CDR3 region has the DNA TGTGCCATCAGTGAGTCGGTAGCAGGGGATGGCTACACCTTC.

This chain uses TRBV14 with TRBJ2-1; 9 nucleotides agree with TRBD1. Germline lookup yields CDR1 SGHDN and CDR2 FVKESK. V trimming: 5 bases; J trimming: 7 bases; junction bases outside the gene matches: 6. There are 14 residues in the CDR3. The CDR3 DNA reads TGTGCCAGCAGCACCCGGACAGGGGTTAATGAGCAGTTCTTC. It encodes CASSTRTGVNEQFF.

This clone was detected once. The chain couples TRBV5-4 to TRBJ2-2; 8 positions match TRBD1. The CDR3 totals 16 residues. V shed 4 bases and J 4 bases; nucleotides not matched to a gene: 9. Germline CDR1 and CDR2: SGHNT and YYREEE (reference sequence). This CDR3 reads CASSHPEDRGTGELFF. The CDR3 nucleotides are TGTGCCAGCAGCCACCCTGAAGACAGGGGCACCGGGGAGCTGTTTTTT. The full variable domain, completed using reference TRBV5-4 and TRBJ2-2, is ETGVTQSPTHLIKTRGQQVTLRCSSQSGHNTVSWYQQALGQGPQFIFQYYREEENGRGNFPPRFSGLQFPNYSSELNVNALELDDSALYLCASSHPEDRGTGELFFGEGSRLTVL.

This chain uses TRBV27 with TRBJ2-7; 9 bases map to TRBD2. The CDR3 is 15 amino acids. Looked up from germline, CDR1 is MNHEY and CDR2 is SMNVEV (reference sequence). Trimming took 2 bases from V and 3 from J; bases not matched to a gene: 5. The DNA for the CDR3 is TGTGCCAGCAGTTTAATCTATAGCGGGAGCTACGAGCAGTACTTC. It encodes CASSLIYSGSYEQYF.

A word on this clone: The sample has other DNA sequences that encode this CDR3 too. This sequence joins TRBV28 and TRBJ2-3, with 8 positions matching TRBD2. This CDR3 contains 14 residues. V was pared by 4 bases and J by 1 base, with 1 base of the junction left unmatched. Germline lookup yields CDR1 MDHEN and CDR2 SYDVKM. The DNA for the CDR3 is TGTGCCAGCAGTTCGGGACTAGGCACAGATACGCAGTATTTT. Amino acids: CASSSGLGTDTQYF.

This CDR3 reads CASSLRPGDTQYF. The DNA for the CDR3 is TGTGCCAGCAGTTTAAGGCCCGGGGATACGCAGTATTTT. V is TRBV27 and J is TRBJ2-3; D gene unclear. Trimming shortened V by 2 bases and J by 6 bases, and 9 bases separated the two germline ends. The CDR3 is made up of 13 amino acids. The germline V gene encodes CDR1 MNHEY and CDR2 SMNVEV (reference sequence).

A word on this clone: One end of the junction fails to match germline, which may point to a read error. This rearrangement joins TRBV5-4 to TRBJ2-7; 8 nucleotides agree with TRBD2. This CDR3 comprises 10 residues. Germline CDR1 reads SGHNT; CDR2 reads YYREEE (reference sequence). CDR3 sequence reads: CAGRPGGGRF. The CDR3 DNA sequence: TGTGCCGGACGGCCCGGGGGGGGGCGATTC.

This clone was seen only a few times. V usage is TRBV27 and J usage is TRBJ2-7; TRBD1 is a possible D gene (6 bases). Germline lookup yields CDR1 MNHEY and CDR2 SMNVEV (reference sequence). V gave up 11 bases and J gave up 3 bases, with 11 bases separating them. The CDR3 runs to 11 residues. The CDR3 DNA is TGTGCCCCCCAGGGGAGCTACGAGCAGTACTTC. As protein: CAPQGSYEQYF.

This clone ranks as medium-sized. The CDR3 DNA reads as TGTGCCAGCAGCCTAAAAACACTTTCCTACGAGCAGTACTTC. This codes for CASSLKTLSYEQYF. The chain recombines TRBV28 with TRBJ2-7, with no clear D. This CDR3 region has 14 residues. CDR1 and CDR2 (germline): MDHEN, SYDVKM. Trimming cost V 6 bases and J 1 base, with 13 bases left between them.

V gene TRBV4-1 combines with J gene TRBJ1-2; a weak D match, TRBD1 (6 bases). V lost 1 base and J 4 bases, leaving 25 bases between the germline ends. The CDR3 has 19 amino acids. Per the germline V gene, CDR1 is MGHRA and CDR2 is YSYEKL. In DNA form, the CDR3 reads TGCGCCAGCAGCCAAGGATCGGGTTTCCAAGGGGGAGGGAGCTATGGCTACACCTTC. Translating it yields CASSQGSGFQGGGSYGYTF.

The chain joins TRBV6-6 to TRBJ2-6; D gene ambiguous. V was shortened by 8 bases and J by 0 bases, with 8 bases between the two germline ends. Germline values: CDR1 MNHNY, CDR2 SVGAGI (reference sequence). The CDR3 spans 14 residues. Here the CDR3 DNA reads TGTGCCAGCGCTGGGTCCTCTGGGGCCAACGTCCTGACTTTC. Its protein is CASAGSSGANVLTF.

This sequence joins TRBV27 and TRBJ2-2, with D possibly TRBD2 on 5 matching bases. Germline V gives CDR1 MNHEY, CDR2 SMNVEV (reference sequence). The V end was cut by 7 bases, the J end by 3 bases, with 6 bases between. This CDR3 is built from 12 residues. For the CDR3, the DNA is TGTGCCAGCATCGGGGACACCGGGGAGCTGTTTTTT. Translation gives CASIGDTGELFF.